The text below deals with one T cell receptor beta chain. CD45RO-negative CD8 cells positively selected for CCR7 made up the naive population, which excluded terminally differentiated effector memory CD45RA+ cells. Germline V gives CDR1 SQVTM, CDR2 ANQGSEA. V lost 6 bases to trimming and J lost 4 bases; unmatched junction nucleotides: 3. This CDR3 region has 12 residues. The entry originates in a study of shared clonotypes between healthy human individuals. As for the study in general: The cohort had a couple of women and a few men, ages 18 to 49.

The input for sorted-subset replicate PCRs was approximately 190 ng DNA, some 28,000 T cell genomes. Measured with immunoSEQ multiplex PCR; TCRdb has only the in-frame clones, and not every one. The sample carries about 590,000 clones, 95% to 96% recorded once. The chain is built from TRBV29-1 and TRBJ1-2; 9 bases are a match to TRBD1. The source of this sequence is a woman younger than 45 in good health. Material for sequencing was naive CD8+ T cells sorted from blood. In nucleotides, the CDR3 is TGCAGCGTCACAGGGGGCGTCTATGGCTACACCTTC. Protein sequence: CSVTGGVYGYTF.